This T cell receptor (beta chain) was sequenced for a study of breast tumors, draining lymph nodes, adjacent tissues. Overall study results and limits: Tumor and nontumor repertoires were significantly more similar in luminal-like than in basal-like breast cancer.

Breast cancer patients provided tissue from their axillary draining lymph nodes. The germline V and J ends were trimmed by 2 bases and 6 bases, with 11 bases remaining between them. The V gene's germline CDR1 is SGHTA and CDR2 FQGTGA. The CDR3 runs 13 residues. TCRdb analysed the multiplex PCR reads with MiXCR anew, one entry per CDR3 protein. This table holds more than 250,000 distinct CDR3 sequences, over 30% found once. This clonotype was observed many times. Antigen specificity is unknown. Sequencing was carried out using axillary lymph node tissue. The TCR sequence derives from a female donor with breast cancer. Some clones in this sample may be carry-over from other donors' samples. The V and J genes are TRBV7-3 and TRBJ2-7, with D perhaps TRBD2 (6 bases). This chain's CDR3 is CASSLVLGGEQYF. The CDR3 DNA sequence: TGTGCCAGCAGCTTAGTGCTGGGGGGCGAGCAGTACTTC.